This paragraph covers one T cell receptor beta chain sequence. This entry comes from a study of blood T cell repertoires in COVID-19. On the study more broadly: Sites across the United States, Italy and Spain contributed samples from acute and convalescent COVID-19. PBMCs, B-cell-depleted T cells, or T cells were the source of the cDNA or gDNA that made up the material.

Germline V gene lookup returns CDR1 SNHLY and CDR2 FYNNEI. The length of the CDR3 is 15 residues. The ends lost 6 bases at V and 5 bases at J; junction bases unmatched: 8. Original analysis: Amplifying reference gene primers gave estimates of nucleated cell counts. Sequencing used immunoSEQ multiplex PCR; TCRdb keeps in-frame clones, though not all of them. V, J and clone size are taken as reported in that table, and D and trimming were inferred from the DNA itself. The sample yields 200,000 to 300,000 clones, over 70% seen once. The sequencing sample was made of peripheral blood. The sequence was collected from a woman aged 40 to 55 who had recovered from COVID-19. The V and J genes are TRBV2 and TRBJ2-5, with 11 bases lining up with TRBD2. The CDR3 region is CASSSGLAAGETQYF. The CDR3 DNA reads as TGTGCCAGCAGCTCGGGACTAGCGGCGGGTGAGACCCAGTACTTC. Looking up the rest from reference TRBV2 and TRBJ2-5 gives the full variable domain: EPEVTQTPSHQVTQMGQEVILRCVPISNHLYFYWYRQILGQKVEFLVSFYNNEISEKSEIFDDQFSVERPDGSNFTLKIRSTKLEDSAMYFCASSSGLAAGETQYFGPGTRLLVL.